This T cell receptor (beta chain) stems from a study of T-cell memory formation after mild COVID-19. After removal of 3 bases from V and 0 bases from J, the junction contained 6 bases not matched to a gene. The CDR3 is 17 residues long. Germline V gene data show CDR1 as KGHSH and CDR2 as LQKENI. TCRdb re-analysed the 5' RACE reads in MiXCR, keeping a single row per CDR3 protein. The sample includes under 200,000 distinct CDR3 sequences, more than 9% of them seen just once. The chain couples TRBV18 to TRBJ2-2; TRBD1 matches at 8 bases. The specimen sequenced was PBMCs or a T cell subset sorted from them (not recorded which). This clonotype originated in a young man who had mild COVID-19 (a few samples of this study predate the infection). Cell type and time point are not known. CDR3 amino acids: CASSPTLGQANTGELFF. CDR3 bases: TGTGCCAGCTCACCCACTCTGGGACAGGCGAACACCGGGGAGCTGTTTTTT.